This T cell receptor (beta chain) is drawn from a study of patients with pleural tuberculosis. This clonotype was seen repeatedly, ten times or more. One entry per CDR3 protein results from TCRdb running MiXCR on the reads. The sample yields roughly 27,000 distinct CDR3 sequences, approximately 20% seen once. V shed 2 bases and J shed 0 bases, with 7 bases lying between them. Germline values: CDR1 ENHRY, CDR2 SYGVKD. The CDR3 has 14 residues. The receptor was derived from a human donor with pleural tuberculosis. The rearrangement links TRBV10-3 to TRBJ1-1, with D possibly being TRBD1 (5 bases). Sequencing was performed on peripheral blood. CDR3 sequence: CAISEGALNTEAFF. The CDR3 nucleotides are TGTGCCATCAGTGAGGGGGCCTTGAACACTGAAGCTTTCTTT.